Here is one T cell receptor beta chain with its context. This entry is derived from a study of breast tumors, draining lymph nodes, adjacent tissues. MiXCR was run by TCRdb on the multiplex PCR reads, yielding one entry per CDR3 protein. This table has 100,000 or so distinct CDR3 sequences, 20% to 25% appearing once. Axillary draining lymph nodes of breast cancer patients supplied the node samples. This CDR3 is built from 14 residues. V gave up 4 bases and J gave up 7 bases; unmatched junction bases: 5. Per the germline V gene, CDR1 is LGHNA and CDR2 is YNFKEQ. This TCR derives from a female donor with breast cancer. Some clones in this sample may be carry-over from other donors' samples. This chain connects TRBV4-2 to TRBJ2-1; 9 positions agree with TRBD1. The sequenced sample was axillary lymph node tissue. Written as DNA, the CDR3 is TGTGCCAGCAGCCCGCGGGACAGGGTTAATGAGCAGTTCTTC. Translated, it gives CASSPRDRVNEQFF.